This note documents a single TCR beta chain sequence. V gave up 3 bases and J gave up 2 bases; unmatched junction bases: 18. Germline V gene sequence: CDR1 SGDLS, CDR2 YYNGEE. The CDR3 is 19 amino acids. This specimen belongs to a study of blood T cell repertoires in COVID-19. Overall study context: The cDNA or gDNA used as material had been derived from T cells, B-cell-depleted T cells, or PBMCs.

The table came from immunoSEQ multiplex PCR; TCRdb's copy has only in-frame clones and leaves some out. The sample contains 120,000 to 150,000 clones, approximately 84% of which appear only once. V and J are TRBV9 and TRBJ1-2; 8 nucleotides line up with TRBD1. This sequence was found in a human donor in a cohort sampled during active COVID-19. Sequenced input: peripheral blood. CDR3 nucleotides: TGTGCCAGCAGCGACAGGGGGATGGGAGGAGGACAGGAAAACTATGGCTACACCTTC. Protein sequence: CASSDRGMGGGQENYGYTF. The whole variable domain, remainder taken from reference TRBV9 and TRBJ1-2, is DSGVTQTPKHLITATGQRVTLRCSPRSGDLSVYWYQQSLDQGLQFLIQYYNGEERAKGNILERFSAQQFPDLHSELNLSSLELGDSALYFCASSDRGMGGGQENYGYTFGSGTRLTVV.